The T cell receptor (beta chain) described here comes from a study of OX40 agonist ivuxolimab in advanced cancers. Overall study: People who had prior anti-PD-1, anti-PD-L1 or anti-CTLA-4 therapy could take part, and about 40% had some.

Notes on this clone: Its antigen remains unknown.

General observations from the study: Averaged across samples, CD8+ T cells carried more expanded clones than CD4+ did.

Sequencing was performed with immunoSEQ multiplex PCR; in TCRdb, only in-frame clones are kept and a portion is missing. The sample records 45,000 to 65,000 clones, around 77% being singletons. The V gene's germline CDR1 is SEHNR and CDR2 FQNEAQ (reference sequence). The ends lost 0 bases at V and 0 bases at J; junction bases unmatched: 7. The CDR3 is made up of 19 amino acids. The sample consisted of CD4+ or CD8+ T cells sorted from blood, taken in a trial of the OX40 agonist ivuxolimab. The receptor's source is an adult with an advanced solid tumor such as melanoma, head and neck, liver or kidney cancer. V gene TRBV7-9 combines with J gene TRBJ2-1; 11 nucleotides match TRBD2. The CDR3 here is CASSLAGTSGPSSYNEQFF. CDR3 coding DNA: TGTGCCAGCAGCTTAGCCGGGACTAGCGGCCCAAGCTCCTACAATGAGCAGTTCTTC.